The 28 T cell receptor beta chains in this list originate from one sample, sequenced in a study of cytomegalovirus exposure and HLA in healthy donors. The PCR ran on 60 Vbeta and 13 Jbeta primers. Sequencing used immunoSEQ multiplex PCR; TCRdb keeps in-frame clones, though not all of them. The sample lists a few hundred thousand clones; almost 85% were seen once. Sequencing was carried out using PBMCs. These receptors all come from a woman aged 40 to 50 in good health and CMV-seropositive.

Only one count was recorded for this clone. The V call is TRBV7-2, the J call TRBJ2-7; 9 bases are shared with TRBD2. The junction had 6 bases not matched to a gene; V was cut back by 4 bases and J by 2 bases. This CDR3 has 15 residues. Germline V lookup: CDR1 SGHTA, CDR2 FQGNSA. The CDR3: CASSSPVAGAYEQYF. The DNA of the CDR3 is TGTGCCAGCAGCTCCCCAGTAGCGGGGGCCTACGAGCAGTACTTC. Together with reference TRBV7-2 and TRBJ2-7, the CDR3 gives the full variable domain: GAGVSQSPSNKVTEKGKDVELRCDPISGHTALYWYRQSLGQGLEFLIYFQGNSAPDKSGLPSDRFSAERTGGSVSTLTIQRTQQEDSAVYLCASSSPVAGAYEQYFGPGTRLTVT.

The J gene is TRBJ2-7, the V gene TRBV30; 8 nucleotides align to TRBD1. After removal of 5 bases from V and 5 bases from J, the junction contained 14 bases not matched to a gene. Germline V lookup: CDR1 GTSNPN, CDR2 SVGIG (reference sequence). The CDR3 loop spans 15 amino acids. CDR3 residues: CAWARRDRLINEQYF. Here the CDR3 DNA reads TGTGCCTGGGCTCGACGGGACAGGCTAATTAACGAGCAGTACTTC.

The chain uses TRBV11-1 and TRBJ2-1; D is perhaps TRBD2 (5 bases). The CDR3 has 11 residues. Trimming shortened V by 5 bases and J by 8 bases, and 7 bases separated the two germline ends. CDR1 is SGHAT, CDR2 FQDESV, per germline (reference sequence). The CDR3 loop reads CASSVEDEQFF. The CDR3 DNA reads TGTGCCAGCAGCGTGGAGGATGAGCAGTTCTTC. Full variable domain (rest looked up from reference TRBV11-1 and TRBJ2-1): EAEVAQSPRYKITEKSQAVAFWCDPISGHATLYWYRQILGQGPELLVQFQDESVVDDSQLPKDRFSAERLKGVDSTLKIQPAELGDSAMYLCASSVEDEQFFGPGTRLTVL.

This rearrangement joins TRBV7-6 to TRBJ2-2; tentatively, D is TRBD2 (5 bases). Germline-derived CDR1 and CDR2 are SGHVS and FNYEAQ. The CDR3 covers 14 residues. Trimming took 4 bases from V and 6 from J, leaving 12 bases between them. The CDR3 DNA reads as TGTGCCAGCAGCTATAGGACTTTTGCCGGGGAGCTGTTTTTT. Encoded protein: CASSYRTFAGELFF.

A few counts support this clone. The gene calls are TRBV29-1 and TRBJ2-1; TRBD1 aligns across 10 bases. The CDR3 is 14 amino acids. Trimming took 0 bases from V and 8 from J; bases not matched to a gene: 4. The V gene's germline CDR1 is SQVTM and CDR2 ANQGSEA. The CDR3 loop reads CSVEEGQGRHEQFF. The CDR3 region has the DNA TGCAGCGTTGAAGAGGGACAGGGGCGGCATGAGCAGTTCTTC.

As for this clone: This sample also contains other DNA sequences that code for the same CDR3. This chain connects TRBV6-5 to TRBJ1-2, with D possibly matching TRBD1 (6 bases). Trimming pared 0 bases from V and 4 bases from J, leaving 9 bases between. Germline assignment: CDR1 MNHEY and CDR2 SVGAGI. This CDR3 is 14 amino acids long. This CDR3 is CASSYSTGPYGYTF. The CDR3 DNA reads TGTGCCAGCAGTTACTCAACAGGGCCCTATGGCTACACCTTC.

V usage is TRBV2 and J usage is TRBJ2-1; a weak D match, TRBD1 (6 bases). Germline CDR1 is SNHLY and CDR2 is FYNNEI. The CDR3 spans 16 residues. V gave up 6 bases and J gave up 6 bases, with 21 bases separating them. The CDR3 DNA reads TGTGCCAGCAGCGACCCACAGGGCTCGTGGGTCAATGAGCAGTTCTTC. Protein sequence: CASSDPQGSWVNEQFF.

V and J are TRBV29-1 and TRBJ2-1, with 9 bases that match TRBD2. Trimming took 2 bases from V and 5 from J; bases not matched to a gene: 7. Germline CDR1 SQVTM, CDR2 ANQGSEA. The CDR3 is 15 amino acids. This CDR3 reads CSVELAGLVDNEQFF. The CDR3 DNA reads TGCAGCGTTGAACTAGCGGGACTCGTCGACAATGAGCAGTTCTTC.

This chain links TRBV7-9 with TRBJ2-1; TRBD2 aligns across 10 bases. Germline V lookup: CDR1 SEHNR, CDR2 FQNEAQ (reference sequence). After removal of 5 bases from V and 8 bases from J, the junction contained 9 bases not matched to a gene. This CDR3 region has 15 residues. The CDR3, as DNA: TGTGCCAGCAGCCTAAGACTAGCGGGTTGGCATGAGCAGTTCTTC. Translating gives CASSLRLAGWHEQFF.

A note on this clone: Other nucleotide sequences from this sample produce the same CDR3. The V call is TRBV9, the J call TRBJ2-1; 7 bases map to TRBD2. Unmatched junction bases numbered 1, after V lost 2 bases and J lost 2 bases. The length of the CDR3 is 14 residues. Per germline, CDR1 SGDLS and CDR2 YYNGEE. The CDR3 sequence is CASSVGGTYNEQFF. The DNA for the CDR3 is TGTGCCAGCAGCGTCGGGGGGACCTACAATGAGCAGTTCTTC.

The CDR3 region is CASSNGLAGAYEQYF. CDR3 nucleotides: TGTGCCAGCAGCAACGGACTAGCGGGAGCCTACGAGCAGTACTTC. The rearrangement joins TRBV27 to TRBJ2-7; 13 positions match TRBD2. This CDR3 comprises 15 residues. Trimming took 6 bases from V and 2 from J; bases not matched to a gene: 4. Germline values: CDR1 MNHEY, CDR2 SMNVEV (reference sequence).

This clone was observed a single time. The J gene is TRBJ1-3, the V gene TRBV7-2; D remains unclear. Germline loops: CDR1 SGHTA, CDR2 FQGNSA. This CDR3 contains 14 residues. Trimming removed 5 bases at V and 0 bases at J, with 8 bases between. CDR3: CASSPHYSGNTIYF. The CDR3 nucleotides are TGTGCCAGCAGCCCTCACTACTCTGGAAACACCATATATTTT.

The rearrangement uses TRBV30 and TRBJ2-7, with D possibly TRBD1 on 6 matching bases. This CDR3 comprises 15 residues. With 3 bases removed from V and 3 bases from J, the gap between germline ends came to 18 bases. Germline loops: CDR1 GTSNPN, CDR2 SVGIG (reference sequence). CDR3 bases: TGTGCCTGGAGGAGACCCAGGGGATCCGGCTACGAGCAGTACTTC. Protein: CAWRRPRGSGYEQYF. Using reference TRBV30 and TRBJ2-7 for the parts outside the CDR3, the full variable domain is SQTIHQWPATLVQPVGSPLSLECTVEGTSNPNLYWYRQAAGRGLQLLFYSVGIGQISSEVPQNLSASRPQDRQFILSSKKLLLSDSGFYLCAWRRPRGSGYEQYFGPGTRLTVT.

This rearrangement joins TRBV2 to TRBJ2-7; 7 bases match TRBD1. The CDR3 extends over 13 amino acids. Germline trimming cut 11 bases from V and 4 bases from J; bases unmatched to any gene: 11. Germline values: CDR1 SNHLY, CDR2 FYNNEI. This CDR3 is CALTKVQGYEQYF. The CDR3, as DNA: TGTGCCCTCACCAAGGTACAGGGGTACGAGCAGTACTTC.

The chain employs TRBV19 and TRBJ2-5, with 8 bases identical to TRBD2. V lost 4 bases and J lost 5; bases outside the gene matches: 6. Germline assignment: CDR1 LNHDA and CDR2 SQIVND (reference sequence). The CDR3 runs 14 residues. The CDR3 DNA follows: TGTGCCAGTAGTAGCCGGGGGGGGCTGGAGACCCAGTACTTC. Translated: CASSSRGGLETQYF.

This clone was picked up a small number of times. V is TRBV10-3 and J is TRBJ2-2; 8 nucleotides agree with TRBD2. The junction had 6 bases not matched to a gene; V was cut back by 6 bases and J by 6 bases. Germline V CDR1 and CDR2: ENHRY, SYGVKD. There are 14 residues in the CDR3. The CDR3 DNA is TGTGCCATCAGCCCGGGACTAGTGGCCGGGGAGCTGTTTTTT. As protein: CAISPGLVAGELFF.

The chain employs TRBV28 and TRBJ2-2; 9 bases are a match to TRBD2. V was clipped by 2 bases and J by 3 bases; unmatched bases: 10. The CDR3 contains 18 residues. CDR1 and CDR2 from the germline V gene are MDHEN and SYDVKM. CDR3 DNA: TGTGCCAGCAGTTTAGGCGGGAGGGCGATTATGGACACCGGGGAGCTGTTTTTT. Translated, it gives CASSLGGRAIMDTGELFF.

The chain uses TRBV11-1 and TRBJ2-3, with D possibly being TRBD1 (5 bases). The CDR3 sequence is 13 residues long. Germline loops: CDR1 SGHAT, CDR2 FQDESV (reference sequence). Trimming stripped 6 bases from V and 0 bases from J, with 7 bases between. CDR3 sequence reads: CASRQDSTDTQYF. The CDR3, as DNA: TGTGCCAGCAGACAGGACAGCACAGATACGCAGTATTTT.

There are a few counts of this clone. This chain links TRBV19 with TRBJ2-5, with D possibly TRBD2 on 6 matching bases. Germline-derived CDR1 and CDR2 are LNHDA and SQIVND (reference sequence). Trimming cost V 9 bases and J 1 base, with 12 bases left between them. The CDR3 is 13 residues long. CDR3 in DNA: TGTGCCAGCCGACGTAGCGGCCAAGAGACCCAGTACTTC. Translation gives CASRRSGQETQYF.

The V and J genes are TRBV19 and TRBJ2-5, with 7 bases lining up with TRBD2. There are 15 residues in the CDR3. Per the germline V gene, CDR1 is LNHDA and CDR2 is SQIVND (reference sequence). Trimming at V came to 3 bases and at J to 4 bases, leaving 8 bases not matched to a gene. The CDR3 region is CASSIRTGRAETQYF. CDR3 nucleotide sequence: TGTGCCAGTAGTATCCGTACTGGGAGGGCAGAGACCCAGTACTTC.

The chain is built from TRBV21-1 and TRBJ1-1; TRBD1, the table's D call, was not compared with the DNA. TRBV21-1 has pseudogene status. There are 13 residues in the CDR3. CDR3 protein: CASRKGQTSKAFF. DNA for the CDR3: TGTGCCAGCAGGAAGGGACAGACCAGTAAGGCTTTCTTT.

Only a few counts were recorded for this clone. The chain is built from TRBV5-6 and TRBJ1-1, with a possible D match to TRBD1 (5 bases). V was shortened by 0 bases and J by 8 bases, with 8 bases between the two germline ends. The germline gives CDR1 SGHDT, CDR2 YYEEEE. The CDR3 sequence is 12 residues long. The CDR3 is CASSLGRTEAFF. The CDR3 bases are TGTGCCAGCAGCTTGGGAAGGACAGAAGCTTTCTTT.

The CDR3 DNA sequence: TGTGCCAGCCAAATTAGCGGGAGTTTTGCAGATACGCAGTATTTT. This gives the protein CASQISGSFADTQYF. This chain joins TRBV6-5 and TRBJ2-3; 9 bases agree with TRBD2. Per germline, CDR1 MNHEY and CDR2 SVGAGI. Germline trimming cut 8 bases from V and 4 bases from J; bases unmatched to any gene: 10. The CDR3 has 15 amino acids.

The chain couples TRBV5-6 to TRBJ2-2; maybe TRBD2 (6 bases). Trimming removed 2 bases at V and 5 bases at J, with 13 bases between. Per germline, CDR1 SGHDT and CDR2 YYEEEE. This CDR3 is 15 amino acids long. In DNA, the CDR3 is TGTGCCAGCAGCTTATGGAGGGCCAATACCGGGGAGCTGTTTTTT. It yields the protein CASSLWRANTGELFF.

The V call is TRBV19, the J call TRBJ1-5; D is unclear. V lost 6 bases and J lost 6, with 12 bases in between. This CDR3 spans 13 amino acids. Germline V gene sequence: CDR1 LNHDA, CDR2 SQIVND (reference sequence). The CDR3 loop is CASRFQVGQPQHF. In DNA, the CDR3 is TGTGCCAGTAGGTTCCAGGTGGGTCAGCCCCAGCATTTT.

This chain links TRBV11-3 with TRBJ2-1; TRBD2 agrees at 9 bases. J was trimmed by 9 bases and V by 6 bases; bases with no gene match: 18. The CDR3 length is 17 residues. CDR1 and CDR2 (germline): SGHNT, YENEEA. The CDR3 DNA follows: TGTGCCAGCAGTCTAGCGTCTCGCGGGAGGGCCCTCAGTGAGCAGTTCTTC. Translation gives CASSLASRGRALSEQFF.

The V gene is TRBV28, the J gene TRBJ2-1; the match to TRBD2 covers 14 bases. There are 17 residues in the CDR3. The V gene end was trimmed by 5 bases and the J gene end by 7 bases; junction bases not matched to a gene: 10. The germline gives CDR1 MDHEN, CDR2 SYDVKM. The CDR3 DNA reads as TGTGCCAGCAGTCTACCCCTGACTAGCGGGAGGGCGAATGAGCAGTTCTTC. Residues: CASSLPLTSGRANEQFF.

The rearrangement uses TRBV2 and TRBJ1-5, with TRBD1 as a possible D gene (6 bases). The CDR3 runs 14 residues. Germline V lookup: CDR1 SNHLY, CDR2 FYNNEI. The V end was cut by 10 bases, the J end by 3 bases, with 16 bases between. The CDR3 here is CATGLGQNNQPQHF. CDR3 nucleotide sequence: TGTGCCACTGGCCTTGGACAGAACAATCAGCCCCAGCATTTT.